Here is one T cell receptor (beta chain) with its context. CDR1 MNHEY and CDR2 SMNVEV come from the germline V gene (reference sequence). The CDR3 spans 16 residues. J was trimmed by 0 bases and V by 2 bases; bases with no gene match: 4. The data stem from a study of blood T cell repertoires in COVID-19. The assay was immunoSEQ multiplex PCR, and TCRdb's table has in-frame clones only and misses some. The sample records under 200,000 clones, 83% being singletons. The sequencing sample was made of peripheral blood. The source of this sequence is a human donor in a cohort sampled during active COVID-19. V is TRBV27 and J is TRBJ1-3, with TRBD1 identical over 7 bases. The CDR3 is CASSLHGTVSGNTIYF. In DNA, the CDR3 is TGTGCCAGCAGTTTACATGGGACAGTCTCTGGAAACACCATATATTTT.